The rows below give T cell receptor beta chains drawn from one sample of a study of blood T cell repertoires in COVID-19. TCRdb's copy holds only in-frame clones and misses some; the assay was immunoSEQ multiplex PCR. Altogether about 190,000 clones are present, 70% to 90% being singletons, with the ten largest covering approximately 5%. What was sequenced was peripheral blood. These receptor sequences come from an elderly woman with acute or convalescent COVID-19. The CDR3 runs from the conserved cysteine through the conserved F or W. Each record gives: J gene, V gene, D gene, clone size, CDR3 DNA, CDR3 protein. A D gene is named only where the DNA matches it firmly. Part of the rows lack a size; the others show once, few, many or a class for expanded clones.

>TRBJ2-7|TRBV12-5|TRBD1|.
TGTGCTAGTGCCTGGACAGGGGGCGCCTACGAGCAGTACTTC
CASAWTGGAYEQYF
>TRBJ2-5|TRBV2|.|.
TGTGCCAGCAGGGTAGTAGAGACCCAGTACTTC
CASRVVETQYF
>TRBJ1-2|TRBV28|TRBD1|.
TGTGCCAGCAGTTTATCACCCCGGACAGGATGGGGGTTGAAAGGCTACACCTTC
CASSLSPRTGWGLKGYTF
>TRBJ1-1|TRBV18|.|once
TGTGCCAGCTCACTAGCAGGGTCGACTGAAGCTTTCTTT
CASSLAGSTEAFF
>TRBJ1-1|TRBV7-2|.|.
TGTGCCGTCGGGGGGAACACTGAAGCTTTCTTT
CAVGGNTEAFF
>TRBJ2-1|TRBV9|TRBD1|.
TGTGCCAGCAGCGTAGAAGGGACAGGGGATTGGGAGCAGTTCTTC
CASSVEGTGDWEQFF
>TRBJ2-1|TRBV10-3|TRBD2|.
TGTGCCATCACCCCGACCCGACTAGCGGGAGATAAGGACCCCAAAGTTGCGTACTACAATGAGCAGTTCTTC
CAITPTRLAGDKDPKVAYYNEQFF
>TRBJ2-1|TRBV19|.|once
TGTGCCAGTAGTATAGGGGCTAGCAGATACAATGAGCAGTTCTTC
CASSIGASRYNEQFF
>TRBJ2-1|TRBV7-8|TRBD1|.
TGTGCCAGCAGCTTAGCCCGGGACAGGGCGTACAATGAGCAGTTCTTC
CASSLARDRAYNEQFF
>TRBJ2-1|TRBV7-2|TRBD2|.
TGTGCCAGCAGCTTAGTATCGGGAGGTACTCGCAATGAGCAGTTCTTC
CASSLVSGGTRNEQFF
>TRBJ2-1|TRBV6-2/TRBV6-3|TRBD2|once
TGTGCCAGCAGTCGTAGCGGGAGGCCCTACAATGAGCAGTTCTTC
CASSRSGRPYNEQFF
>TRBJ1-2|TRBV5-4|.|.
TGTGCCAGCAGCTTTGGTGGAGACTATGGCTACACCTTC
CASSFGGDYGYTF
>TRBJ2-5|TRBV24-1|TRBD1|.
TGTGCCACCAGTGAACCGGGACAGGGTGGGGAGACCCAGTACTTC
CATSEPGQGGETQYF
>TRBJ2-6|TRBV3-1/TRBV3-2|.|.
TGTGCCAGCAGCGGGGACTTCTCTGGGGCCAACGTCCTGACTTTC
CASSGDFSGANVLTF
>TRBJ2-1|TRBV11-3|TRBD2|.
TGTGCCAGCAGCTTAGTGGGGGCTAGCGGGATCCCGGGCGGGAATGAGCAGTTCTTC
CASSLVGASGIPGGNEQFF
>TRBJ2-7|TRBV19|.|.
TGTGCCAGTAGTAAACAGGGTTTCGAGCAGTACTTC
CASSKQGFEQYF
>TRBJ2-5|TRBV18|.|.
TGTGCCAGCTCACCGCGAGAGACCCAGTACTTC
CASSPRETQYF
>TRBJ1-5|TRBV5-5|TRBD1|.
TGTGCCAGCAGCTCCTGGACAGGGGGCTCCCCAAGGGCCCAGCATTTT
CASSSWTGGSPRAQHF
>TRBJ2-2|TRBV7-9|.|.
TGTGCCAGCAGCTTAGCACAGGGAGACACCGGGGAGCTGTTTTTT
CASSLAQGDTGELFF
>TRBJ1-3|TRBV28|TRBD1|.
TGTGCCAGCAGCCCTCCAGGGGGACCCGGAGTACACTCTGGAAACACCATATATTTT
CASSPPGGPGVHSGNTIYF
>TRBJ1-4|TRBV4-3|.|.
TGCGCCAGCAGCCAAGGAGGCAGGGATAATGAAAAACTGTTTTTT
CASSQGGRDNEKLFF
>TRBJ1-2|TRBV28|.|.
TGTGCCAGCGGGCCGGGGGGCTATGGCTACACCTTC
CASGPGGYGYTF
>TRBJ2-2|TRBV7-2|TRBD2|.
TGTGCCAGCAGCTTAAGCGGGATCCGGACCGGGGAGCTGTTTTTT
CASSLSGIRTGELFF
>TRBJ2-3|TRBV5-1|.|.
TGCGCCAGCAGCTTGGGGCAGGGAGATACGCAGTATTTT
CASSLGQGDTQYF
>TRBJ1-1|TRBV6-5|.|few
TGTGCCAGCAGTTACCCCCCCACGGACACTGAAGCTTTCTTT
CASSYPPTDTEAFF
>TRBJ1-5|TRBV20-1|.|.
TGCAGTGCTAGTACGGGATATAGCAATCAGCCCCAGCATTTT
CSASTGYSNQPQHF
>TRBJ1-4|TRBV6-5|.|.
TGTGCCAGCAGTTACCGGCAGGTCGGAGAAAAACTGTTTTTT
CASSYRQVGEKLFF
>TRBJ2-3|TRBV7-9|TRBD2|once
TGTGCCAGCAGCTCATCTAGCGGAAGCACAGATACGCAGTATTTT
CASSSSSGSTDTQYF
>TRBJ2-3|TRBV5-5|.|once
TGTGCCAGCAGCTCTGCGGATACGCAGTATTTT
CASSSADTQYF
>TRBJ1-3|TRBV28|.|few
TGTGCCAGCAGTTTAAAAGGAGCATCAGGAAACACCATATATTTT
CASSLKGASGNTIYF
>TRBJ1-4|TRBV28|.|.
TGTGCCAGCAGTTCAGGGGAGACTAATGAAAAACTGTTTTTT
CASSSGETNEKLFF
>TRBJ1-1|TRBV5-1|TRBD1|.
TGCGCCAGCAGCCAAGGACAGGGCGGGACTGAAGCTTTCTTT
CASSQGQGGTEAFF
>TRBJ2-1|TRBV6-5|TRBD2|.
TGTGCCAGCAGTTCCCCAGGGAGGGGAAGGGATGAGCAGTTCTTC
CASSSPGRGRDEQFF
>TRBJ2-3|TRBV7-2|TRBD1|.
TGTGCCAGCAGCCCTGACAGGGGGGTAGATACGCAGTATTTT
CASSPDRGVDTQYF
>TRBJ1-5|TRBV27|.|.
TGTGCCAGCCCAGGAGGAGGGGGGGAGGTGGACGATCAGCCCCAGCATTTT
CASPGGGGEVDDQPQHF
>TRBJ2-1|TRBV3-1/TRBV3-2|TRBD1|.
TGTGCCAGCAGCCAAGATGCCATGCTAACAGGGGGCTCCCTCATCCGGTACAATGAGCAGTTCTTC
CASSQDAMLTGGSLIRYNEQFF
>TRBJ2-5|TRBV4-2|TRBD1|.
TGTGCCAGCAGCCAGGGACAGGTGTTTCGGGAGACCCAGTACTTC
CASSQGQVFRETQYF
>TRBJ2-2|TRBV5-1|TRBD1|.
TGCGCCAGCAGCGCGCAACTGGGACAGGAGAACACCGGGGAGCTGTTTTTT
CASSAQLGQENTGELFF
>TRBJ2-7|TRBV18|TRBD1|.
TGTGCCAGCTCACCCGGACAGGGTACCTACGAGCAGTACTTC
CASSPGQGTYEQYF
>TRBJ2-1|TRBV5-4|TRBD2|.
TGTGCCAGCAGCTCTCCTAGCGGGTCCTCCTACAATGAGCAGTTCTTC
CASSSPSGSSYNEQFF
>TRBJ1-4|TRBV2|TRBD1|.
TGTGCCAGCAGAGCACAGGGGTGGGAACTGTTTTTT
CASRAQGWELFF
>TRBJ1-5|TRBV28|.|.
TGTGCCAGCAGTCCGCTGGGAGGGGCGTTCAATCAGCCCCAGCATTTT
CASSPLGGAFNQPQHF
>TRBJ2-2|TRBV7-6|.|.
TGTGCCAGCAGCTTAGAATCGGGGTTGGAGGAGCTGTTTTTT
CASSLESGLEELFF
>TRBJ1-5|TRBV28|.|.
TGTGCCAGCAGTTTAGGGGGGGGCGGTCAGCCCCAGCATTTT
CASSLGGGGQPQHF
>TRBJ1-6|TRBV7-9|TRBD1|.
TGTGCCAGCAGATCAGGGGGCTGGAATTCACCCCTCCACTTT
CASRSGGWNSPLHF
>TRBJ2-1|TRBV6-2/TRBV6-3|TRBD2|few
TGTGCCAGCAGTTCGGGGACTAGCAGCTACAATGAGCAGTTCTTC
CASSSGTSSYNEQFF
>TRBJ2-7|TRBV11-2|TRBD1|.
TGTGCCAGCAGCTTGACAGGGAAGTCGCTGACTCGCGAGCAGTACTTC
CASSLTGKSLTREQYF
>TRBJ1-1|TRBV29-1|.|few
TGCAGCGTTGATCGGGGTTACGTCACTGAAGCTTTCTTT
CSVDRGYVTEAFF
>TRBJ1-1|TRBV18|TRBD1|.
TGTGCCAGCTCACCCAGGACAGGGGCTAACACTGAAGCTTTCTTT
CASSPRTGANTEAFF
>TRBJ2-1|TRBV18|TRBD2|.
TGTGCCAGCTCAACGCGACTAGCGGGAGGGACGTTCTCCTACAATGAGCAGTTCTTC
CASSTRLAGGTFSYNEQFF
>TRBJ1-6|TRBV3-1/TRBV3-2|.|.
TGTGCCAGCAGCACCCGGGTCCGAAATTCACCCCTCCACTTT
CASSTRVRNSPLHF
>TRBJ1-4|TRBV29-1|.|.
.
CSVAWGQGSSVFF
>TRBJ2-7|TRBV7-2|.|.
TGTGCCAGCAGCCCCTATACCCTCTACGAGCAGTACTTC
CASSPYTLYEQYF
>TRBJ2-4|TRBV6-1|TRBD2|few
TGTGCCAGCAGTGAGTCTTTCATGGGGACTAGCGGAGCCAAAAACATTCAGTACTTC
CASSESFMGTSGAKNIQYF